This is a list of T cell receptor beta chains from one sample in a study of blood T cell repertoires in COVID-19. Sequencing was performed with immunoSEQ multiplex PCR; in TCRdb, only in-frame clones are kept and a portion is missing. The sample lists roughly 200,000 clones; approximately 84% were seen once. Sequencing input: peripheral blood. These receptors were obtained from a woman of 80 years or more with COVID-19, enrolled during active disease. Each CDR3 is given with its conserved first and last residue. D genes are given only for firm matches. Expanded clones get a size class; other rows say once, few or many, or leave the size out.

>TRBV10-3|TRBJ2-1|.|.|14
CAIRVGRGHHEQFF
TGTGCCATCAGAGTCGGGCGGGGGCACCATGAGCAGTTCTTC
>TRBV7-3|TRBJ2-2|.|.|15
CASSNKRANTGELFF
TGTGCCAGCAGCAATAAGCGGGCAAACACCGGGGAGCTGTTTTTT
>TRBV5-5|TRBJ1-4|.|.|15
CASSLVQQRGEKLFF
TGTGCCAGCAGCTTGGTCCAGCAACGGGGTGAAAAACTGTTTTTT
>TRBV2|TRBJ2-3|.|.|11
CASRRADTQYF
TGTGCCAGCCGCCGAGCAGATACGCAGTATTTT
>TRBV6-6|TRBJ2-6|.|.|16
CASTRDGSSGANVLTF
TGTGCCAGCACCAGGGACGGGAGCTCTGGGGCCAACGTCCTGACTTTC
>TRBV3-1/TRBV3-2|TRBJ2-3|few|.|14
CASSQVGVEDTQYF
TGTGCCAGCAGCCAAGTCGGGGTGGAAGATACGCAGTATTTT
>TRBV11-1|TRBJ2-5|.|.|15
CASSVISSSQETQYF
TGTGCCAGCAGCGTCATCAGTAGCAGCCAAGAGACCCAGTACTTC
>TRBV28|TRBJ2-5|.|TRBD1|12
CASSGGVETQYF
TGTGCCAGCTCAGGGGGCGTAGAGACCCAGTACTTC
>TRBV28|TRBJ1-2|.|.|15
CASSFGGGANYGYTF
TGTGCCAGCAGTTTCGGCGGGGGCGCTAACTATGGCTACACCTTC
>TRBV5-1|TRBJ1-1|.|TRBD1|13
CASSRTGVSEAFF
TGCGCCAGCAGCCGGACAGGGGTGAGTGAAGCTTTCTTT